This TCR beta chain stems from a study of T cells in Graves' hyperthyroidism and ophthalmopathy. Authors of the study amplified TCR beta CDR3 regions from RNA transcripts. Primed by the HTBI set, a first-round RT-PCR was run on the TCR CDR3. Each CDR3 protein gets one entry after TCRdb re-called the multiplex PCR reads with MiXCR. The data show fewer than 850,000 distinct CDR3 sequences, 15% to 20% seen once. The V and J ends lost 5 bases and 2 bases, in that order; junction bases with no gene match: 6. The CDR3 length is 14 residues. The table lists this clonotype with a few counts. The clonotype originates from a man aged 50 to 60 with Graves' hyperthyroidism. The specimen sequenced was blood. J is TRBJ2-7 and V is TRBV12-3 or TRBV12-4, with TRBD1 matching over 7 bases. The CDR3 region has the DNA TGTGCCAGCAGTCTGGGACAGCGCACCTACGAGCAGTACTTC. It codes for CASSLGQRTYEQYF.